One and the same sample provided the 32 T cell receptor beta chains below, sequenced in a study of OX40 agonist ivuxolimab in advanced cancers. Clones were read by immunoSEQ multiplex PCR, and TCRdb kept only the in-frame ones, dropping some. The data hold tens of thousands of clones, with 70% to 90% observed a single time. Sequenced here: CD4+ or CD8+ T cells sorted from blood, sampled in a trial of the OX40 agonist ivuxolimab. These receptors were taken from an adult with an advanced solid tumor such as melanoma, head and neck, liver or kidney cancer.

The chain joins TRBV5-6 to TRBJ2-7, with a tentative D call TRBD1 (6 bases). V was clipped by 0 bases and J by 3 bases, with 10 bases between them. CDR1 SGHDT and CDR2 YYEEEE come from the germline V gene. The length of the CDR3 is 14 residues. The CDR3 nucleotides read TGTGCCAGCAGCTTGGGAACAGGGTTCTACGAGCAGTACGTC. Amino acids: CASSLGTGFYEQYV.

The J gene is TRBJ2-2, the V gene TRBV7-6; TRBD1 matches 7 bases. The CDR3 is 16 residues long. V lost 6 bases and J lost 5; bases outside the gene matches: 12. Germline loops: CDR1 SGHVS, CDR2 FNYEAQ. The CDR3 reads CASSRGGQGETGELFF. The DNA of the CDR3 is TGTGCCAGCAGTCGAGGGGGCCAGGGAGAGACCGGGGAGCTGTTTTTT. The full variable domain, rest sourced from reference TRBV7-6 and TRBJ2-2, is GAGVSQSPRYKVTKRGQDVALRCDPISGHVSLYWYRQALGQGPEFLTYFNYEAQQDKSGLPNDRFSAERPEGSISTLTIQRTEQRDSAMYRCASSRGGQGETGELFFGEGSRLTVL.

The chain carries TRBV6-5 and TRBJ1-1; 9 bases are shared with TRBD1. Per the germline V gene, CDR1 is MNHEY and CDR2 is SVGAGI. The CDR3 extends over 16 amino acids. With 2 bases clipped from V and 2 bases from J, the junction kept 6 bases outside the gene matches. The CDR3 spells CASSYGGQGKNTEAFF. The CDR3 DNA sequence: TGTGCCAGCAGTTACGGGGGACAGGGAAAAAACACTGAAGCTTTCTTT.

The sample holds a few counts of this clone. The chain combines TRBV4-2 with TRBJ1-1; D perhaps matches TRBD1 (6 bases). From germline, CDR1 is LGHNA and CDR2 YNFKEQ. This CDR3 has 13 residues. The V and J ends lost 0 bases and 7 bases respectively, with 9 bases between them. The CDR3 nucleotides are TGTGCCAGCAGCCAAGATAGGGGGAGTGAAGCTTTCTTT. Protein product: CASSQDRGSEAFF.

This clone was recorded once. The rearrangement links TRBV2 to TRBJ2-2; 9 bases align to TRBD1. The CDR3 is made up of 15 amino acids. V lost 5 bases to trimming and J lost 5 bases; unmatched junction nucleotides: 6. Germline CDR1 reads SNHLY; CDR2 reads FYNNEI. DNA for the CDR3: TGTGCCAGCAGTACCGGGACAGGGTCTACCGGGGAGCTGTTTTTT. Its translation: CASSTGTGSTGELFF.

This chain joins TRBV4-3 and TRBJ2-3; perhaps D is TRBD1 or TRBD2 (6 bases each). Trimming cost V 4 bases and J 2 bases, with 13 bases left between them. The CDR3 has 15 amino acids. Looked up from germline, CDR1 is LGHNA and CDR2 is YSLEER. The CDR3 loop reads CASSLKQGLTDTQYF. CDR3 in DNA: TGCGCCAGCAGCCTGAAACAGGGACTCACAGATACGCAGTATTTT.

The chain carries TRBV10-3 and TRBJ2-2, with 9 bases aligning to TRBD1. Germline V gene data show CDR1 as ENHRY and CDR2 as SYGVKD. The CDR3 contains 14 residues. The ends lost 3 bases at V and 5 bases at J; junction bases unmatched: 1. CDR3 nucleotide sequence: TGTGCCATCAGTGAAGGACAGGGGACCGGGGAGCTGTTTTTT. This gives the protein CAISEGQGTGELFF.

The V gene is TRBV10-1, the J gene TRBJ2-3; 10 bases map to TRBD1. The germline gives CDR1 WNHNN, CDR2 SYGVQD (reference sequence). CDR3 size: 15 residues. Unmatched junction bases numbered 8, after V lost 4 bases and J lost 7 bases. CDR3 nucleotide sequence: TGCGCCAGCAGTGGCGGGGACAGGGGCACCAATACGCAGTATTTT. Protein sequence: CASSGGDRGTNTQYF.

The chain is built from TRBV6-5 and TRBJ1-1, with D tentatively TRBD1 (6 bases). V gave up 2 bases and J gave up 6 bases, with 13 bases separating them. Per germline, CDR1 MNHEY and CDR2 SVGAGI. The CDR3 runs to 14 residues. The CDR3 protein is CASSYMGAGSEAFF. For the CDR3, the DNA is TGTGCCAGCAGTTACATGGGGGCAGGGTCTGAAGCTTTCTTT.

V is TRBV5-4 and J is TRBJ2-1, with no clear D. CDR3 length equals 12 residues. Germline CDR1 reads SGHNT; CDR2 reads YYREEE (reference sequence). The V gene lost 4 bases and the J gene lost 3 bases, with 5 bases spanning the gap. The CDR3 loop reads CASSDNYNEQFF. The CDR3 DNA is TGTGCCAGCAGCGACAACTACAATGAGCAGTTCTTC.

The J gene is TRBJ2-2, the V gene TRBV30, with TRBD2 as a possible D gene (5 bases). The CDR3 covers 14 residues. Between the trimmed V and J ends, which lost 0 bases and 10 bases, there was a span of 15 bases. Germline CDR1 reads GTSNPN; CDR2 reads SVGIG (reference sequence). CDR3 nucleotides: TGTGCCTGGAGTGTCCCAGGAGGCAGTGAGGAGCTGTTTTTT. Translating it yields CAWSVPGGSEELFF.

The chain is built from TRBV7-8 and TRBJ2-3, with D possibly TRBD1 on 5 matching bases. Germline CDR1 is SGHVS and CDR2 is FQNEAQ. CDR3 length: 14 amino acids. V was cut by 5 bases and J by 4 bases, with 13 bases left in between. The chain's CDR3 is CASSQRGTADTQYF. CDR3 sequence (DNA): TGTGCCAGCAGCCAAAGGGGTACGGCAGATACGCAGTATTTT.

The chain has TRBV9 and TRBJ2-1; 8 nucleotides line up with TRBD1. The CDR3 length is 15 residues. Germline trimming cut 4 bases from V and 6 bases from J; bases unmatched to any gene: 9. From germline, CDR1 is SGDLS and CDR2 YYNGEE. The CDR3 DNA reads TGTGCCAGCAGCCCCACGACAGGGGTGGGCAATGAGCAGTTCTTC. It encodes CASSPTTGVGNEQFF.

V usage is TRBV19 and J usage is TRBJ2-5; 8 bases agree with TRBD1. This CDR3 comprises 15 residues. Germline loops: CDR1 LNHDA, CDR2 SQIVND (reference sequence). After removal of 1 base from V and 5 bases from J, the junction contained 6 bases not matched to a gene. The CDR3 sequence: CASSIGARGQETQYF. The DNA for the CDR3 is TGTGCCAGTAGTATAGGTGCCAGGGGGCAGGAGACCCAGTACTTC. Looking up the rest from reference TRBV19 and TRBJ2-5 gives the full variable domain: DGGITQSPKYLFRKEGQNVTLSCEQNLNHDAMYWYRQDPGQGLRLIYYSQIVNDFQKGDIAEGYSVSREKKESFPLTVTSAQKNPTAFYLCASSIGARGQETQYFGPGTRLLVL.

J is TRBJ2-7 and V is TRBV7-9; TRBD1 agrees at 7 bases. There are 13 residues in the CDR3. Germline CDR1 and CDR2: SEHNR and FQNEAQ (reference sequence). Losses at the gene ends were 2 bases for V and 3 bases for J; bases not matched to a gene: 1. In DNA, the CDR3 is TGTGCCAGCAGCTTAAACAGGGGCTACGAGCAGTACTTC. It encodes CASSLNRGYEQYF. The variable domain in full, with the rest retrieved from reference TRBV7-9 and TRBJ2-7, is DTGVSQNPRHKITKRGQNVTFRCDPISEHNRLYWYRQTLGQGPEFLTYFQNEAQLEKSRLLSDRFSAERPKGSFSTLEIQRTEQGDSAMYLCASSLNRGYEQYFGPGTRLTVT.

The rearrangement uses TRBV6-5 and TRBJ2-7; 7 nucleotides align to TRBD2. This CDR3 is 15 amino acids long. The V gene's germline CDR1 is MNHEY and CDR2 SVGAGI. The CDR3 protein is CVSRTLAASSYEQYV. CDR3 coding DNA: TGTGTCAGCAGGACTCTAGCGGCGAGCTCCTACGAGCAGTACGTC.

In nucleotides, the CDR3 is TGTGCCAGCAGTGAAGACCGAGAGCAGTACGTC. It translates to CASSEDREQYV. The chain is built from TRBV25-1 and TRBJ2-7, with D hard to call. The CDR3 extends over 11 amino acids. The germline V and J ends were trimmed by 2 bases and 7 bases, with 6 bases remaining between them. CDR1 is MGHDK, CDR2 SYGVNS, per germline.

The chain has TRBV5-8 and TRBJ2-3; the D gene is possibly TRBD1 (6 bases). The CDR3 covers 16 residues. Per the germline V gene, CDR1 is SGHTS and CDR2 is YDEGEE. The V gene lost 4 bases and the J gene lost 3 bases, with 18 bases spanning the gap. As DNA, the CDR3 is TGTGCCAGCAGCACGCCGACAGGACCTTTGACAGATACGCAGTATTTT. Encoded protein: CASSTPTGPLTDTQYF.

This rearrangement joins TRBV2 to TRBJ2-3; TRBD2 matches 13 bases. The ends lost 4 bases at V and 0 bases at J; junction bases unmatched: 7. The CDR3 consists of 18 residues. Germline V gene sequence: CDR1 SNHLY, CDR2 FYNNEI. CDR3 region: CASSARLAGGPSTDTQYF. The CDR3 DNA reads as TGTGCCAGCAGTGCCAGACTAGCGGGGGGCCCTAGCACAGATACGCAGTATTTT.

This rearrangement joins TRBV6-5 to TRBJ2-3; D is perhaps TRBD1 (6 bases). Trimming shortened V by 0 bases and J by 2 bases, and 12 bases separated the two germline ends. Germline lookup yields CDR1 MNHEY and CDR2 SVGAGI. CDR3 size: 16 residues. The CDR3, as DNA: TGTGCCAGCAGTTACTCGACTGGGGGCTACACAGATACGCAGTATTTT. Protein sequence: CASSYSTGGYTDTQYF.

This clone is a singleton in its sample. The CDR3 DNA sequence: TGTGCCAGCAGCTTGACTGACAGGGAACTATATGGCTACACCTTC. Its protein product is CASSLTDRELYGYTF. The genes are TRBV5-4 and TRBJ1-2; 7 bases fit TRBD1. Per the germline V gene, CDR1 is SGHNT and CDR2 is YYREEE (reference sequence). The CDR3 contains 15 residues. V shed 1 base, J shed 5 bases, and the junction held 8 bases outside the gene matches.

Here the CDR3 reads CASSQEGGEIDTQYF. CDR3 nucleotides: TGCGCCAGCAGCCAAGAGGGAGGGGAAATAGATACGCAGTATTTT. The chain has TRBV4-3 and TRBJ2-3; the match to TRBD2 covers 7 bases. After removal of 0 bases from V and 5 bases from J, the junction contained 5 bases not matched to a gene. Germline values: CDR1 LGHNA, CDR2 YSLEER. This CDR3 has 15 amino acids.

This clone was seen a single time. The DNA of the CDR3 is TGTGCCAGCAGTTTATTTGGGGTTGGGGACACCGGGGAGCTGTTTTTT. This translates into CASSLFGVGDTGELFF. The chain recombines TRBV28 with TRBJ2-2; no reliable D call. Trimming cost V 1 base and J 3 bases, with 12 bases left between them. This CDR3 is 16 amino acids long. Germline CDR1 reads MDHEN; CDR2 reads SYDVKM.

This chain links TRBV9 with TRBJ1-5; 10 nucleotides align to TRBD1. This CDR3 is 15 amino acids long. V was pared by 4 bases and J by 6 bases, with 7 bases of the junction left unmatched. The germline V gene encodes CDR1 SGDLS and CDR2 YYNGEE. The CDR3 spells CASSPGTGEVQPQHF. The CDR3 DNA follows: TGTGCCAGCAGCCCCGGGACAGGGGAAGTTCAGCCCCAGCATTTT.

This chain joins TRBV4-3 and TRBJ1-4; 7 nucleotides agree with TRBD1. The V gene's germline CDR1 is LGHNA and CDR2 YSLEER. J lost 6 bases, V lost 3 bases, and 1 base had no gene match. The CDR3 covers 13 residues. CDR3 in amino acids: CASSQGTDEKLFF. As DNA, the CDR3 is TGCGCCAGCAGCCAGGGGACAGATGAAAAACTGTTTTTT.

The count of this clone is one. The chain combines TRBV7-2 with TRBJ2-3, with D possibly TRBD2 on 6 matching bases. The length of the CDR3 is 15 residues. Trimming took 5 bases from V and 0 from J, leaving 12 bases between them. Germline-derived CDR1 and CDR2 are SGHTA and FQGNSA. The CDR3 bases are TGTGCCAGCAGCGGGAGGCCCTCTAGCACAGATACGCAGTATTTT. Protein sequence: CASSGRPSSTDTQYF.

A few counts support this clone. The CDR3: CASSRPYNEQFF. DNA of the CDR3: TGTGCCAGCAGCCGACCTTACAATGAGCAGTTCTTC. V and J are TRBV6-5 and TRBJ2-1; D gene unclear. Germline CDR1 reads MNHEY; CDR2 reads SVGAGI. The CDR3 extends over 12 amino acids. V was cut by 6 bases and J by 4 bases, with 7 bases left in between.

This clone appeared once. CDR3 sequence (DNA): TGTGCCAGCAGCTTAGAGGTACGGACTGAAGCTTTCTTT. Protein product: CASSLEVRTEAFF. V usage is TRBV11-2 and J usage is TRBJ1-1, with D unresolved. Germline CDR1 and CDR2: SGHAT and FQNNGV. V was clipped by 0 bases and J by 5 bases, with 7 bases between them. This CDR3 is 13 amino acids long.

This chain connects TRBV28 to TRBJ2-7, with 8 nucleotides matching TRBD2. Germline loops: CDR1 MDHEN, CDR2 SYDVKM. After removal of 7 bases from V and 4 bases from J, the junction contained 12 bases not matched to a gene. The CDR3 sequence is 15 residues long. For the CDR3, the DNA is TGTGCCAGCATCCCACAGAGGGGCGGGGGGTACGAGCAGTACTTC. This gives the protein CASIPQRGGGYEQYF.

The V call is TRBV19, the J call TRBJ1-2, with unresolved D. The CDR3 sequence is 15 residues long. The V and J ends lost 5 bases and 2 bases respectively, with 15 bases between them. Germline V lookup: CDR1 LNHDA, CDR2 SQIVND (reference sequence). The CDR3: CASSPLYPLNYGYTF. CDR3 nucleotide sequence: TGTGCCAGTAGTCCCCTCTATCCGCTCAACTATGGCTACACCTTC.

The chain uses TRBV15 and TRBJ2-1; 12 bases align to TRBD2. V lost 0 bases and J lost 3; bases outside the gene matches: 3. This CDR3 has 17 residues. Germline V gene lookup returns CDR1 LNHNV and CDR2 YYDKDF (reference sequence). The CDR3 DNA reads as TGTGCCACCAGCAGAGATCAGACTAGCGGGAGCTACAATGAGCAGTTCTTC. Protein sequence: CATSRDQTSGSYNEQFF. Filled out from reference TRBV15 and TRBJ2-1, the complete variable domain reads DAMVIQNPRYQVTQFGKPVTLSCSQTLNHNVMYWYQQKSSQAPKLLFHYYDKDFNNEADTPDNFQSRRPNTSFCFLDIRSPGLGDTAMYLCATSRDQTSGSYNEQFFGPGTRLTVL.

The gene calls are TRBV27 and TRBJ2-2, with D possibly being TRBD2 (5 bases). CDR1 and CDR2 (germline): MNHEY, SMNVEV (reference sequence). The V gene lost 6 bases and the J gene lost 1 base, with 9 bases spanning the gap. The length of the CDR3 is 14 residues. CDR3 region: CASSLGLNTGELFF. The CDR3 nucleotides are TGTGCCAGCAGCCTTGGACTGAACACCGGGGAGCTGTTTTTT.